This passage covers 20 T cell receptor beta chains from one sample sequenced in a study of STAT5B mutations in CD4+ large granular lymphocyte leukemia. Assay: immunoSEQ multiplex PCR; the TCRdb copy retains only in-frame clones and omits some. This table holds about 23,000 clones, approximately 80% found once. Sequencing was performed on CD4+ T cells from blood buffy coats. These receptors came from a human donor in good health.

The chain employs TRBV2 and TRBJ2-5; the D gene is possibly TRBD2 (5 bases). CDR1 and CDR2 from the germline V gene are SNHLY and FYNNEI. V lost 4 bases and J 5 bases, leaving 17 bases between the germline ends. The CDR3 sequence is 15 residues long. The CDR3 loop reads CASSALGSRGETQYF. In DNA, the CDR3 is TGTGCCAGCAGTGCCTTGGGCAGTAGAGGGGAGACCCAGTACTTC.

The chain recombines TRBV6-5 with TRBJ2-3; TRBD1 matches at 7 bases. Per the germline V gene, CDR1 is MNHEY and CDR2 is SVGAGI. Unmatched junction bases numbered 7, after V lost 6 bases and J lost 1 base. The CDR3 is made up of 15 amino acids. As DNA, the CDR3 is TGTGCCAGCAGCGAGACAGGGCCCGGCACAGATACGCAGTATTTT. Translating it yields CASSETGPGTDTQYF.

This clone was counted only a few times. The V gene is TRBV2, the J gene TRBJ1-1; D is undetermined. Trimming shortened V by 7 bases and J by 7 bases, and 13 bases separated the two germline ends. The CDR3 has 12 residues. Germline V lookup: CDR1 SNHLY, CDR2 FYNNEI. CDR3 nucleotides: TGTGCCAGCAACCGAGTTGTCAGTGAAGCTTTCTTT. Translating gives CASNRVVSEAFF.

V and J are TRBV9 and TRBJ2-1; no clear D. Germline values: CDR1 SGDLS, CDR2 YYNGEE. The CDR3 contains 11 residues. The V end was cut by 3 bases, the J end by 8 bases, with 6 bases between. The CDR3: CASSALDEQFF. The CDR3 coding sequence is TGTGCCAGCAGCGCTTTGGATGAGCAGTTCTTC.

The CDR3, as DNA: TGTGCCAGCTCACCACCGTTAAGGCAGTCCTACGAGCAGTACTTC. Residues: CASSPPLRQSYEQYF. The chain uses TRBV18 and TRBJ2-7; D unclear. Looked up from germline, CDR1 is KGHSH and CDR2 is LQKENI. CDR3 length: 15 amino acids. V was shortened by 0 bases and J by 1 base, with 10 bases between the two germline ends. Full variable domain (outside the CDR3, taken from reference TRBV18 and TRBJ2-7): NAGVMQNPRHLVRRRGQEARLRCSPMKGHSHVYWYRQLPEEGLKFMVYLQKENIIDESGMPKERFSAEFPKEGPSILRIQQVVRGDSAAYFCASSPPLRQSYEQYFGPGTRLTVT.

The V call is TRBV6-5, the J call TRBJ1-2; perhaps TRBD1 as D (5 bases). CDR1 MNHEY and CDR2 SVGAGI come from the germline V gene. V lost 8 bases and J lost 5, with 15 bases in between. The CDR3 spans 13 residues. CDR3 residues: CASGRDGTYGYTF. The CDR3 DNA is TGTGCCAGCGGAAGGGACGGAACATATGGCTACACCTTC.

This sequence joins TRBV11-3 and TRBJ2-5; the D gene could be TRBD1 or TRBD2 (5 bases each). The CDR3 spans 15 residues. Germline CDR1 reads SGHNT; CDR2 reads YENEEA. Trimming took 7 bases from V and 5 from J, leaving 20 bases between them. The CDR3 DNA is TGTGCCAGCACACCGGGACCTAATCAACGGGAGACCCAGTACTTC. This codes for CASTPGPNQRETQYF.

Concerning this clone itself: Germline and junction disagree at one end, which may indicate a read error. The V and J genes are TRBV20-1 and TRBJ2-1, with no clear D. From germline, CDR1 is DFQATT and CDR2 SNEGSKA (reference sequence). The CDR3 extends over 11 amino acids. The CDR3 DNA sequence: TGCAGTGCAAGAGTTAAAAATGAGCAGTTCTTC. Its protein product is CSARVKNEQFF.

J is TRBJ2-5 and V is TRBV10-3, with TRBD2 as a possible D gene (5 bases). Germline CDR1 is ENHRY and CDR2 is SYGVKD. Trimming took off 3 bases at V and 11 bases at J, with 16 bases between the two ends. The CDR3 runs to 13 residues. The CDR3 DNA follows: TGTGCCATCAGTGATGGGAGAGAAGGAAAGCAGTACTTC. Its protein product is CAISDGREGKQYF.

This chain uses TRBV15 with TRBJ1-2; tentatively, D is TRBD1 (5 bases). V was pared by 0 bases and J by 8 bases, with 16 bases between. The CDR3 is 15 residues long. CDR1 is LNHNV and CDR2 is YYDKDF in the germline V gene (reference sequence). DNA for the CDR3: TGTGCCACCAGCAGAGATGGGACCGGAAGTAGGGGCTACACCTTC. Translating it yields CATSRDGTGSRGYTF. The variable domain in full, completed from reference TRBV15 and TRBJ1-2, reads DAMVIQNPRYQVTQFGKPVTLSCSQTLNHNVMYWYQQKSSQAPKLLFHYYDKDFNNEADTPDNFQSRRPNTSFCFLDIRSPGLGDTAMYLCATSRDGTGSRGYTFGSGTRLTVV.

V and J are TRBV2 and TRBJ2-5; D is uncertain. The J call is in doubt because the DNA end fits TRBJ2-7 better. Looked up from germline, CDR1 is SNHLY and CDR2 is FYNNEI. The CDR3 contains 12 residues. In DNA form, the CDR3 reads TGTGCCAGCAGTGTGAATGGTAACGAGCAGTACTTC. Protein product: CASSVNGNEQYF.

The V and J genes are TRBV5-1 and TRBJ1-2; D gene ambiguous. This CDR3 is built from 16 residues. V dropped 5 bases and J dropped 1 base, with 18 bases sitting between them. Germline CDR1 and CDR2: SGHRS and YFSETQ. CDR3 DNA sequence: TGCGCCAGCAGGGACGGAACGGACTCATATAACTATGGCTACACCTTC. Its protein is CASRDGTDSYNYGYTF.

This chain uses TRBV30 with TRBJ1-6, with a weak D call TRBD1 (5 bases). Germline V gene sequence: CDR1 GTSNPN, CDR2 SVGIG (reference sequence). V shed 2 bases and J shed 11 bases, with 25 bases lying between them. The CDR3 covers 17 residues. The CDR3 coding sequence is TGTGCCTGGAGTATTCGGGGCGGAGGCCAGCGTACGCCACCCCTCCACTTT. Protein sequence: CAWSIRGGGQRTPPLHF. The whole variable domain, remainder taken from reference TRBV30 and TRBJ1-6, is SQTIHQWPATLVQPVGSPLSLECTVEGTSNPNLYWYRQAAGRGLQLLFYSVGIGQISSEVPQNLSASRPQDRQFILSSKKLLLSDSGFYLCAWSIRGGGQRTPPLHFGNGTRLTVT.

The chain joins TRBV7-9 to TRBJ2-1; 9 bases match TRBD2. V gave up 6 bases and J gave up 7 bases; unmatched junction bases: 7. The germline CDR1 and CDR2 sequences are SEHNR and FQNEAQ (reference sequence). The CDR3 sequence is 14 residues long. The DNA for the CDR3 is TGTGCCAGCAGAATAGCGGGAGCGGTGAATGAGCAGTTCTTC. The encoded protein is CASRIAGAVNEQFF.

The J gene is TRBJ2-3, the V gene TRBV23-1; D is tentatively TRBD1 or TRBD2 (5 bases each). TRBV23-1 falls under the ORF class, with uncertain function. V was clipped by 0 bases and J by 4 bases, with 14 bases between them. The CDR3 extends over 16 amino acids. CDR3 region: CASSQSLGEGPDTQYF. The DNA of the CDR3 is TGCGCCAGCAGTCAATCTTTGGGAGAGGGGCCAGATACGCAGTATTTT.

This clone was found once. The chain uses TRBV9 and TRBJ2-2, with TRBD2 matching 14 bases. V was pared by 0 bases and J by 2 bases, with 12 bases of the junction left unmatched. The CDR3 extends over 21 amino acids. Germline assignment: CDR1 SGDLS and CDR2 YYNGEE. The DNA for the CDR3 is TGTGCCAGCAGCGTAGGACTAGCGGGAGGGATCCAATGGAGCAACACCGGGGAGCTGTTTTTT. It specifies CASSVGLAGGIQWSNTGELFF.

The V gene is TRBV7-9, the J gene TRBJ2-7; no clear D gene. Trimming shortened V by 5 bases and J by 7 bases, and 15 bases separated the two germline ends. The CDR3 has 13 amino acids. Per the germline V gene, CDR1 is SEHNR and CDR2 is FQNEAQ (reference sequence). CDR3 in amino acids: CASSEGSYGEQYF. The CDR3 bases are TGTGCCAGCAGCGAAGGGTCTTACGGAGAGCAGTACTTC.

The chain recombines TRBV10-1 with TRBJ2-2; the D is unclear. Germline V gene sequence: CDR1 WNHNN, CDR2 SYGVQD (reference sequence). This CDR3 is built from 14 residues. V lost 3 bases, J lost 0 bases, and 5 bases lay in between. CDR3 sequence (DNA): TGCGCCAGCAGTGATGAAGCGAACACCGGGGAGCTGTTTTTT. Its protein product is CASSDEANTGELFF.

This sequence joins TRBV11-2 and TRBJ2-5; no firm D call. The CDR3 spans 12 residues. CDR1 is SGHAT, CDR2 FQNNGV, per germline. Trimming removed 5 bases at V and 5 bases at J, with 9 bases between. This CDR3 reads CASSLNWETQYF. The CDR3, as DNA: TGTGCCAGCAGCCTAAACTGGGAGACCCAGTACTTC.

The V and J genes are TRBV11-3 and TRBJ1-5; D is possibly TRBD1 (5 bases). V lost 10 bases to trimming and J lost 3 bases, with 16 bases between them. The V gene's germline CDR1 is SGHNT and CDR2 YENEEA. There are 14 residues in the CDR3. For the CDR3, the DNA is TGTGCCATTCCTCGGGGGGTCGCCAATCAGCCCCAGCATTTT. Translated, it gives CAIPRGVANQPQHF. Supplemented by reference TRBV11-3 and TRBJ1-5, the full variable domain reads EAGVVQSPRYKIIEKKQPVAFWCNPISGHNTLYWYLQNLGQGPELLIRYENEEAVDDSQLPKDRFSAERLKGVDSTLKIQPAELGDSAVYLCAIPRGVANQPQHFGDGTRLSIL.